This T cell receptor (beta chain) comes out of a study of TIL therapy for anti-PD-1-resistant metastatic lung cancer. Turning to the study itself: Tumors were harvested before any PD-1/PD-L1 blockade. Several tumors were EGFR-mutant and two were ALK-rearranged. By whole-exome sequencing, median non-synonymous tumor mutation burden was roughly 1.6 mutations per megabase.

Stated time point: pre-treatment sample, taken before nivolumab and TIL therapy. This was the immunoSEQ v3 assay. TCRdb's copy holds only in-frame clones and misses some; the assay was immunoSEQ multiplex PCR. The data hold 40,000 to 60,000 clones, with 79% observed a single time. Germline CDR1 reads SQVTM; CDR2 reads ANQGSEA. The trim removed 5 bases at V and 2 bases at J, leaving 9 bases unmatched. CDR3 length equals 14 residues. Material: blood, obtained at baseline. The rearrangement links TRBV29-1 to TRBJ2-7; 7 bases align to TRBD1. This receptor was taken from a woman between 30 and 80 years old with non-small cell lung cancer. CDR3 nucleotides: TGCAGCGTTAGGACCGGGACAGTTGCCTACGAGCAGTACTTC. It yields the protein CSVRTGTVAYEQYF.